The sequence of this T cell receptor beta chain was determined in a study of T-cell memory formation after mild COVID-19. Study at large: Among the donors, TCR clusters were largely specific to each donor. General study points: CM and EM subsets held most contracting CD4+ clones; EMRA held CD8+ ones. Pre-infection memory showed some responding clones, and this suggested that cross-reactive memory joined.

Concerning this clonotype itself: Its target is unknown.

From germline, CDR1 is MNHNY and CDR2 SVGAGI (reference sequence). Trimming removed 8 bases from V and 2 bases from J; junction bases left unmatched: 5. The CDR3 sequence is 14 residues long. TCR alpha and TCR beta cDNA libraries carrying sample barcodes and UMIs came from 5'RACE with constant-segment primers. Via MiXCR, TCRdb re-called the 5' RACE reads, giving one row per CDR3 protein. The sample records about 170,000 distinct CDR3 sequences, 10% to 15% being singletons. V is TRBV6-6 and J is TRBJ1-5; 8 nucleotides agree with TRBD1. This receptor was identified in a man between 18 and 35 years old who had mild COVID-19 (a few samples of this study predate the infection). Cell type and time point are not known. The sample consisted of PBMCs or a T cell subset sorted from them (not recorded which). CDR3 loop: CASGGQGGNQPQHF. CDR3 bases: TGTGCCAGCGGCGGACAGGGAGGCAATCAGCCCCAGCATTTT.